Sequencing of this TCR beta chain was carried out in a study of long-term antiretroviral therapy in people with HIV. Donors needed at least one pre-ART PBMC sample plus at least two post-ART samples. There were 1-10 million cryopreserved PBMC in the samples before DNA extraction. As to this clone: The antigen is unknown.

Trimming left V 0 bases short and J 4 bases short, with 17 bases between. The CDR3 is 17 amino acids. Germline assignment: CDR1 SGDLS and CDR2 YYNGEE. The assay, immunoSEQ v3.0, was run at survey level. TCRdb keeps only in-frame clones here, not all; method: immunoSEQ multiplex PCR. This sample has roughly 44,000 clones, with about 95% found just once. General study points: Information on adherence, resistance and therapy changes was unavailable. Post-ART, diversity grew, though it stayed under transplant donor control levels.

The source was unsorted PBMCs, collected 3.7 years after starting antiretroviral therapy. The rearrangement links TRBV9 to TRBJ1-3; D may be TRBD1 (6 bases). This clonotype was obtained from a woman aged 50 to 65 with HIV. The CDR3 reads CASSVDPRGRSGNTIYF. For the CDR3, the DNA is TGTGCCAGCAGCGTAGACCCCAGGGGAAGGTCCGGAAACACCATATATTTT.